Reported below is one T cell receptor (beta chain). V lost 3 bases, J lost 6 bases, and 19 bases lay in between. The CDR3 is 16 residues long. CDR1 is KGHSH and CDR2 is LQKENI in the germline V gene. The data are from a study of blood T cell repertoires in COVID-19. Turning to the study itself: Samples came from the United States, Italy and Spain, spanning acute and convalescent COVID-19. PBMCs, B-cell-depleted T cells, or T cells were the source of the cDNA or gDNA that made up the material.

The authors' processing: From reference gene primer amplification, estimates of nucleated cell counts were derived. Generated by immunoSEQ multiplex PCR, the TCRdb table keeps only in-frame clones and is missing some. The DNA gave D and trimming, while V, J and clone size come from that table. The data show about 240,000 clones, around 86% seen once. The receptor was derived from a young man who had recovered from COVID-19. What was sequenced was peripheral blood. This rearrangement joins TRBV18 to TRBJ2-3; TRBD2 might be the D (6 bases). CDR3 sequence reads: CASSPLSSAAVDTQYF. The CDR3 bases are TGTGCCAGCTCACCTCTTTCTAGCGCGGCCGTGGATACGCAGTATTTT.